These 21 T cell receptor beta chains were sequenced from one sample in a study of blood T cells in healthy people across ages. Alongside a J-beta primer mix, a sample-barcoded 5' primer served in a second PCR lasting about 7 to 11 cycles. Each CDR3 protein is one row after TCRdb ran MiXCR on the 5' RACE reads. The repertoire holds approximately 1.5 million distinct CDR3 sequences, with 30% to 40% as singletons. Sequenced: blood. The receptor source for this set is a woman between 25 and 40 years old in good health.

The chain links TRBV9 to TRBJ2-5, with TRBD2 as a possible D gene (6 bases). The end of the DNA fits TRBJ2-7 better, so the J call may be wrong. This CDR3 has 15 residues. The germline V gene has CDR1 SGDLS and CDR2 YYNGEE. The CDR3 here is CASSEWDVSGDEQYF. DNA for the CDR3: TGTGCCAGCAGCGAGTGGGACGTCTCGGGGGACGAGCAGTACTTC.

This clonotype was seen more than once but under ten times. This chain uses TRBV27 with TRBJ2-1; a weak D match, TRBD2 (5 bases). Germline loops: CDR1 MNHEY, CDR2 SMNVEV (reference sequence). With 6 bases removed from V and 0 bases from J, the gap between germline ends came to 12 bases. The CDR3 has 15 amino acids. This CDR3 is CASSPSTSSYNEQFF. The CDR3 region has the DNA TGTGCCAGCAGCCCCTCTACTAGCTCCTACAATGAGCAGTTCTTC.

This chain links TRBV6-1 with TRBJ1-2; D ambiguous. The V end was cut by 1 base, the J end by 8 bases, with 8 bases between. Germline V gene data show CDR1 as MNHNS and CDR2 as SASEGT. This CDR3 region has 12 residues. CDR3 residues: CASSEGGKGYTF. The CDR3 coding sequence is TGTGCCAGCAGTGAAGGTGGGAAAGGCTACACCTTC.

The J gene is TRBJ1-1, the V gene TRBV4-1; tentatively, D is TRBD1 (5 bases). The V gene's germline CDR1 is MGHRA and CDR2 YSYEKL. V lost 1 base to trimming and J lost 3 bases, with 15 bases between them. The CDR3 extends over 16 amino acids. CDR3 DNA sequence: TGCGCCAGCAGCCAAGCCCAGGGCTTAGAGGACACTGAAGCTTTCTTT. Residues: CASSQAQGLEDTEAFF.

The chain links TRBV20-1 to TRBJ1-5; D is perhaps TRBD1 (5 bases). The CDR3 loop spans 12 amino acids. Between the trimmed V and J ends, which lost 6 bases and 7 bases, there was a span of 13 bases. Per germline, CDR1 DFQATT and CDR2 SNEGSKA (reference sequence). The CDR3 region has the DNA TGCAGTGCAGGGGAGGTACGGCAGCCCCAGCATTTT. Its translation is CSAGEVRQPQHF.

This clonotype was recorded a few times. The CDR3 here is CAISTSTGTSGYYEQYF. CDR3 DNA sequence: TGTGCCATCAGTACCTCCACCGGGACTAGCGGATATTACGAGCAGTACTTC. This chain uses TRBV10-3 with TRBJ2-7, with 11 bases lining up with TRBD2. The germline V gene encodes CDR1 ENHRY and CDR2 SYGVKD. J was trimmed by 4 bases and V by 5 bases; bases with no gene match: 13. The CDR3 is 17 residues long.

This chain connects TRBV9 to TRBJ2-3; TRBD2 matches 8 bases. There are 17 residues in the CDR3. V gave up 5 bases and J gave up 4 bases; unmatched junction bases: 15. Germline CDR1 SGDLS, CDR2 YYNGEE. CDR3 bases: TGTGCCAGCAGTGGTTACGTCCCAGGACTAGCCCCAGATACGCAGTATTTT. Its translation: CASSGYVPGLAPDTQYF.

The rearrangement links TRBV7-9 to TRBJ1-1, with unresolved D. V lost 0 bases and J 1 base, leaving 9 bases between the germline ends. CDR1 is SEHNR and CDR2 is FQNEAQ in the germline V gene (reference sequence). There are 15 residues in the CDR3. This CDR3 is CASSLALPGNTEAFF. The CDR3 DNA follows: TGTGCCAGCAGCTTAGCCCTCCCGGGGAACACTGAAGCTTTCTTT.

V gene TRBV7-9 combines with J gene TRBJ2-7; D is unresolved. V dropped 1 base and J dropped 4 bases, with 14 bases sitting between them. Germline assignment: CDR1 SEHNR and CDR2 FQNEAQ (reference sequence). This CDR3 has 15 residues. The CDR3 nucleotides are TGTGCCAGCAGCTTAGAAGGTCCAGGCGATTACGAGCAGTACTTC. Protein sequence: CASSLEGPGDYEQYF.

A few counts support this clonotype. The V call is TRBV4-1, the J call TRBJ2-3; tentative D call: TRBD1 (7 bases). The CDR3 spans 17 residues. Trimming shortened V by 3 bases and J by 5 bases, and 21 bases separated the two germline ends. Germline values: CDR1 MGHRA, CDR2 YSYEKL. The CDR3 bases are TGCGCCAGCAGCCAGGAAGCGGAGGGGGCGCAGCTAGATACGCAGTATTTT. Its translation is CASSQEAEGAQLDTQYF.

The chain carries TRBV29-1 and TRBJ2-3, with TRBD1 matching over 9 bases. The CDR3 has 16 residues. Germline V gene data show CDR1 as SQVTM and CDR2 as ANQGSEA. V lost 5 bases, J lost 1 base, and 10 bases stayed unmatched. CDR3 nucleotides: TGCAGCGTTACAGGGGGCCAGGCTTATGGCACAGATACGCAGTATTTT. Amino acid sequence: CSVTGGQAYGTDTQYF.

This chain joins TRBV28 and TRBJ1-2; D may be TRBD1 (5 bases). V lost 7 bases and J lost 5, with 14 bases in between. The CDR3 length is 13 residues. CDR1 and CDR2 (germline): MDHEN, SYDVKM. CDR3 nucleotides: TGTGCCAGCAATCCAGGGAATAAGTATGGCTACACCTTC. It is translated as CASNPGNKYGYTF.

This chain uses TRBV20-1 with TRBJ2-7; TRBD1 agrees at 9 bases. CDR1 is DFQATT and CDR2 is SNEGSKA in the germline V gene (reference sequence). Unmatched junction bases numbered 11, after V lost 0 bases and J lost 5 bases. There are 16 residues in the CDR3. In nucleotides, the CDR3 is TGCAGTGCTAGAGATGGGGGGGGACAGGGACTCCACGAGCAGTACTTC. Translation: CSARDGGGQGLHEQYF.

This clonotype was detected only a few times. V gene TRBV7-2 combines with J gene TRBJ1-2, with 7 bases identical to TRBD1. The CDR3 contains 14 residues. V gave up 3 bases and J gave up 4 bases; unmatched junction bases: 5. Germline V gene data show CDR1 as SGHTA and CDR2 as FQGNSA. The CDR3, as DNA: TGTGCCAGCAGCTTGGGACAGTGGCCCTATGGCTACACCTTC. Its translation: CASSLGQWPYGYTF.

V usage is TRBV30 and J usage is TRBJ1-2, with unresolved D. Germline V gene data show CDR1 as GTSNPN and CDR2 as SVGIG (reference sequence). V was shortened by 2 bases and J by 5 bases, with 6 bases between the two germline ends. This CDR3 contains 11 residues. CDR3 loop: CAWSTGYGYTF. The DNA for the CDR3 is TGTGCCTGGAGTACTGGGTATGGCTACACCTTC.

The chain couples TRBV7-2 to TRBJ2-5, with D uncertain. The CDR3 sequence is 13 residues long. The germline gives CDR1 SGHTA, CDR2 FQGNSA. V lost 0 bases, J lost 11 bases, and 13 bases lay in between. Here the CDR3 reads CASSLADQTQQYF. DNA of the CDR3: TGTGCCAGCAGCTTAGCGGACCAGACCCAGCAGTACTTC.

This clonotype showed up many times. The V gene is TRBV12-3 or TRBV12-4, the J gene TRBJ1-2; TRBD1 aligns across 7 bases. There are 13 residues in the CDR3. V shed 4 bases, J shed 8 bases, and the junction held 7 bases outside the gene matches. The CDR3 loop reads CASSSGGSWGYTF. CDR3 nucleotide sequence: TGTGCCAGCAGTTCAGGGGGGAGTTGGGGCTACACCTTC.

This clonotype occurred a few times. J is TRBJ2-5 and V is TRBV7-2; D is possibly TRBD1 (5 bases). The CDR3 sequence is 13 residues long. V lost 5 bases to trimming and J lost 10 bases, with 17 bases between them. In germline, CDR1 is SGHTA, CDR2 FQGNSA. CDR3 amino acids: CASSPPDQGDQYF. In DNA form, the CDR3 reads TGTGCCAGCAGCCCCCCAGACCAAGGGGACCAGTACTTC.

There are many counts of this clonotype. The rearrangement links TRBV29-1 to TRBJ2-5, with 7 positions matching TRBD2. Per germline, CDR1 SQVTM and CDR2 ANQGSEA. The CDR3 is 13 amino acids. J was trimmed by 5 bases and V by 5 bases; bases with no gene match: 8. CDR3 loop: CSVLGLDVETQYF. CDR3 nucleotide sequence: TGCAGCGTTCTCGGACTAGATGTGGAGACCCAGTACTTC.

This clonotype was seen at least ten times. The chain couples TRBV29-1 to TRBJ2-5; 10 nucleotides align to TRBD1. CDR1 is SQVTM and CDR2 is ANQGSEA in the germline V gene. Losses at the gene ends were 7 bases for V and 5 bases for J; bases not matched to a gene: 13. The CDR3 consists of 15 residues. DNA of the CDR3: TGCAGCGCGACCGGTAGGGACAGGGGAGATGAGACCCAGTACTTC. Translated, it gives CSATGRDRGDETQYF.

This clonotype occurred many times. V usage is TRBV20-1 and J usage is TRBJ2-7, with 11 positions matching TRBD2. CDR3 size: 17 residues. CDR1 DFQATT and CDR2 SNEGSKA come from the germline V gene (reference sequence). The J segment lost 5 bases and the V segment lost 0 bases, leaving 12 bases of the junction unmatched. The CDR3 loop reads CSARDRASSGRVHEQYF. CDR3 DNA sequence: TGCAGTGCTAGAGATCGGGCGAGTAGCGGGAGGGTGCACGAGCAGTACTTC.